This section outlines one T cell receptor (beta chain) sequence together with its context. Its antigen is unknown. The data were taken from a study of OX40 agonist ivuxolimab in advanced cancers. Baseline was the first blood sampling point, followed by cycle 4 day 1 and cycle 7 day 1. Method: immunoSEQ multiplex PCR; TCRdb's copy keeps in-frame clones and lacks some. Among 100,000 to 110,000 clones, roughly 90% were seen once, and the ten largest hold about 0.17%. This CDR3 comprises 13 residues. From germline, CDR1 is GTSNPN and CDR2 SVGIG (reference sequence). Germline trimming cut 4 bases from V and 5 bases from J; bases unmatched to any gene: 5. General observations from the study: Dosing at 0.1 to 3.0 mg/kg was accompanied by clonal expansion of CD4+ and CD8+ blood T cells by week 6. Researchers did not establish what antigens the expanded peripheral T cells target.

The V and J genes are TRBV30 and TRBJ1-1; 9 nucleotides line up with TRBD1. The clonotype was recovered from an adult with an advanced solid tumor such as melanoma, head and neck, liver or kidney cancer. The source material was CD4+ or CD8+ T cells sorted from blood, sampled in a trial of the OX40 agonist ivuxolimab. The CDR3 bases are TGTGCCTGGAAGGGACAGGGAGTGACTGAAGCTTTCTTT. Protein sequence: CAWKGQGVTEAFF.